The source of this T cell receptor (beta chain) is a study of shared clonotypes between healthy human individuals. CD45RO-negative CD8 cells positively selected for CCR7 made up the naive population, which excluded terminally differentiated effector memory CD45RA+ cells. Comments on this clone: What it recognizes is unknown.

Sequenced by immunoSEQ multiplex PCR; TCRdb stores in-frame clones only, minus some. The profile shows about 820,000 clones, about 92% of them singletons. The study's findings and limits: Naive CD4 clonotypes overlapped across a handful of donors at approximately 4.5%.

The sample was naive CD8+ T cells sorted from blood. The source of this sequence is a young man in good health.

This CDR3 reads CASSALKGLAGVTGELFF. Written as DNA, the CDR3 is TGTGCCAGCAGTGCCCTCAAGGGCCTAGCGGGAGTCACCGGGGAGCTGTTTTTT. V and J are TRBV25-1 and TRBJ2-2; TRBD2 aligns across 10 bases. V trimming: 4 bases; J trimming: 4 bases; junction bases outside the gene matches: 12. The CDR3 sequence is 18 residues long. CDR1 and CDR2 from the germline V gene are MGHDK and SYGVNS.